These 11 T cell receptor beta chains were all obtained from the same sample, sequenced in a study of blood T cells in healthy people across ages. A sample-barcoded 5' primer and a J-beta primer mix were used in a second PCR of about 7 to 12 cycles. TCRdb called the 5' RACE reads again in MiXCR, with one record for every CDR3 protein. The repertoire has 550,000 to 800,000 distinct CDR3 sequences, around 21% of them found once; the top ten carry roughly 3.6%. Sample: blood. These receptors were taken from a man between 70 and 80 years old in good health.

This clonotype was recorded many times. The V call is TRBV29-1, the J call TRBJ2-5, with 14 bases that match TRBD2. V dropped 5 bases and J dropped 11; count of bases not matched to a gene: 19. CDR1 SQVTM and CDR2 ANQGSEA come from the germline V gene. CDR3 length: 17 amino acids. The CDR3 nucleotides are TGCAGCGTTAAATCCGGGACTAGCGGGAGCCCTTATGGGGAGCAGTACTTC. Amino acids: CSVKSGTSGSPYGEQYF.

This clonotype was seen a few times. The chain uses TRBV28 and TRBJ1-4, with D perhaps TRBD1 (5 bases). Per germline, CDR1 MDHEN and CDR2 SYDVKM. Deletions cut 5 bases from V and 7 bases from J, with 20 bases between. The CDR3 has 16 residues. The CDR3 is CASSPPGEAGGEKLFF. CDR3 sequence (DNA): TGTGCCAGCAGTCCACCCGGGGAGGCGGGGGGTGAAAAACTGTTTTTT.

CDR3 DNA sequence: TGCAGTGCTATGACTAGCGGATCCTACGAGCAGTACTTC. This sequence encodes CSAMTSGSYEQYF. The rearrangement uses TRBV20-1 and TRBJ2-7; 9 bases match TRBD2. With V trimmed by 4 bases and J by 1 base, 2 bases remained unmatched. Per germline, CDR1 DFQATT and CDR2 SNEGSKA (reference sequence). There are 13 residues in the CDR3.

This chain connects TRBV5-5 to TRBJ2-3; no clear D gene. The CDR3 spans 16 residues. Germline-derived CDR1 and CDR2 are SGHKS and YYEKEE (reference sequence). The V gene lost 1 base and the J gene lost 1 base, with 13 bases spanning the gap. The CDR3: CASSLPPRAGTDTQYF. In DNA form, the CDR3 reads TGTGCCAGCAGCTTGCCGCCCCGCGCGGGCACAGATACGCAGTATTTT.

This clonotype has at least ten counts. The chain uses TRBV5-8 and TRBJ2-1; TRBD2 agrees at 10 bases. This CDR3 comprises 17 residues. After removal of 0 bases from V and 1 base from J, the junction contained 4 bases not matched to a gene. CDR1 and CDR2 from the germline V gene are SGHTS and YDEGEE. The CDR3 spells CASSLAPGLASYNEQFF. DNA for the CDR3: TGTGCCAGCAGCTTGGCTCCGGGACTAGCGTCCTACAATGAGCAGTTCTTC.

In its sample, this clonotype was seen a few times. The V gene is TRBV12-3 or TRBV12-4, the J gene TRBJ1-5; the match to TRBD1 covers 8 bases. The CDR3 is made up of 14 amino acids. V lost 7 bases to trimming and J lost 6 bases; unmatched junction nucleotides: 8. CDR3 residues: CASTSGQEVQPQHF. In DNA, the CDR3 is TGTGCCAGCACTTCGGGACAGGAGGTTCAGCCCCAGCATTTT.

Written as DNA, the CDR3 is TGCGCCAGCAGCTTGGGCGGACTAGCGATGAATGAGCAGTTCTTC. It yields the protein CASSLGGLAMNEQFF. This chain connects TRBV5-1 to TRBJ2-1; 9 bases are shared with TRBD2. V lost 0 bases, J lost 7 bases, and 5 bases stayed unmatched. CDR1 SGHRS and CDR2 YFSETQ come from the germline V gene. This CDR3 is 15 amino acids long.

In nucleotides, the CDR3 is TGTGCCAGTCAACAGGGGCTGAATCAGCCCCAGCATTTT. The encoded protein is CASQQGLNQPQHF. The V call is TRBV6-6, the J call TRBJ1-5; 7 nucleotides line up with TRBD1. Germline loops: CDR1 MNHNY, CDR2 SVGAGI (reference sequence). The CDR3 is 13 amino acids. With V trimmed by 9 bases and J by 4 bases, 6 bases remained unmatched.

The chain combines TRBV6-1 with TRBJ2-2, with 8 bases lining up with TRBD1. Per the germline V gene, CDR1 is MNHNS and CDR2 is SASEGT. The V segment lost 6 bases and the J segment 6 bases; nucleotides outside the gene matches: 15. The CDR3 is 17 amino acids. The CDR3 reads CASRTTTLNRGAGELFF. In nucleotides, the CDR3 is TGTGCCAGCAGAACAACAACCCTAAACAGGGGGGCCGGGGAGCTGTTTTTT.

The sample holds a few counts of this clonotype. The J gene is TRBJ1-4, the V gene TRBV11-1; 7 bases are shared with TRBD1. With 5 bases clipped from V and 5 bases from J, the junction kept 8 bases outside the gene matches. CDR1 SGHAT and CDR2 FQDESV come from the germline V gene (reference sequence). CDR3 length equals 15 residues. The CDR3 DNA is TGTGCCAGCAGCGCCACAGGGGTCGTGAATGAAAAACTGTTTTTT. Residues: CASSATGVVNEKLFF. Complete variable domain (other parts from reference TRBV11-1 and TRBJ1-4): EAEVAQSPRYKITEKSQAVAFWCDPISGHATLYWYRQILGQGPELLVQFQDESVVDDSQLPKDRFSAERLKGVDSTLKIQPAELGDSAMYLCASSATGVVNEKLFFGSGTQLSVL.

This clonotype was recorded a few times. This rearrangement joins TRBV24-1 to TRBJ2-3; D may be TRBD1 (5 bases). The ends were cut back, 6 bases at V and 2 bases at J, with 11 bases in the middle. This CDR3 has 14 residues. CDR1 is KGHDR and CDR2 is SFDVKD in the germline V gene. Here the CDR3 reads CATSSSGSTDTQYF. The CDR3 DNA is TGTGCCACCAGTTCCTCAGGGTCCACAGATACGCAGTATTTT.